Following are 20 T cell receptor beta chains from one sample sequenced in a study of PD-1 blockade in classical Hodgkin lymphoma. Libraries were prepared by immunoSEQ multiplex PCR; TCRdb keeps only in-frame clonotypes and omits some of them. The profile shows more than 7,000 clones, around 83% of them singletons. Following autologous stem cell transplantation, relapse occurred in every patient, and exposure to brentuximab vedotin varied. Magnetic depletion of non-target cells from thawed PBMCs yielded purified CD8+ T cells. This specimen consisted of CD8+ T cells from blood, obtained at baseline. The receptors were sampled from a human donor with classical Hodgkin lymphoma.

This rearrangement joins TRBV21-1 to TRBJ2-3; the table names TRBD1, a call not compared with the DNA. TRBV21-1 is assigned pseudogene status. The CDR3 extends over 15 amino acids. The CDR3 region is CASSNDRGKSDTQYF. CDR3 DNA sequence: TGTGCCAGCAGCAACGACAGGGGAAAGTCAGATACGCAGTATTTT.

The chain combines TRBV4-2 with TRBJ2-3, with unresolved D. V was cut by 0 bases and J by 6 bases, with 4 bases left in between. CDR1 and CDR2 from the germline V gene are LGHNA and YNFKEQ. This CDR3 has 12 residues. The CDR3 protein is CASSQDSDTQYF. Here the CDR3 DNA reads TGTGCCAGCAGCCAAGATTCGGATACGCAGTATTTT.

This clone was observed a handful of times. This chain joins TRBV19 and TRBJ1-1, with 9 bases lining up with TRBD1. CDR3 size: 15 residues. V lost 5 bases, J lost 2 bases, and 6 bases stayed unmatched. The germline gives CDR1 LNHDA, CDR2 SQIVND (reference sequence). Here the CDR3 reads CASSPRDRVNTEAFF. The CDR3 DNA is TGTGCCAGTAGTCCCAGGGACAGGGTTAACACTGAAGCTTTCTTT.

The CDR3 loop is CASSPRTETNSPLHF. The CDR3 bases are TGTGCCAGCAGCCCAAGGACAGAAACTAATTCACCCCTCCACTTT. The chain joins TRBV7-6 to TRBJ1-6; D is perhaps TRBD1 (6 bases). Germline values: CDR1 SGHVS, CDR2 FNYEAQ. This CDR3 is 15 amino acids long. With 5 bases removed from V and 6 bases from J, the gap between germline ends came to 14 bases.

This clone was counted only a few times. This chain joins TRBV11-2 and TRBJ1-6, with D unresolved. The germline V and J ends were trimmed by 0 bases and 12 bases, with 9 bases remaining between them. The CDR3 has 13 amino acids. Per the germline V gene, CDR1 is SGHAT and CDR2 is FQNNGV. CDR3 loop: CASSLDLPLPLHF. Written as DNA, the CDR3 is TGTGCCAGCAGCTTAGATCTGCCTTTACCCCTCCACTTT.

The chain employs TRBV28 and TRBJ2-3; D might be TRBD2 (6 bases). This CDR3 region has 15 residues. Germline CDR1 reads MDHEN; CDR2 reads SYDVKM. V was shortened by 6 bases and J by 0 bases, with 13 bases between the two germline ends. The CDR3 nucleotides read TGTGCCAGCAGCTCTGGCGGGGTGAGCACAGATACGCAGTATTTT. Encoded protein: CASSSGGVSTDTQYF.

The chain employs TRBV5-8 and TRBJ2-6; D unresolved. Trimming cost V 0 bases and J 0 bases, with 4 bases left between them. The CDR3 has 15 amino acids. Germline loops: CDR1 SGHTS, CDR2 YDEGEE. The CDR3 DNA sequence: TGTGCCAGCAGCTTGGGAGTCTCTGGGGCCAACGTCCTGACTTTC. Protein: CASSLGVSGANVLTF.

This chain joins TRBV7-9 and TRBJ2-2; D uncertain. The ends were cut back, 1 base at V and 0 bases at J, with 9 bases in the middle. From germline, CDR1 is SEHNR and CDR2 FQNEAQ (reference sequence). The CDR3 loop spans 16 amino acids. The CDR3 DNA is TGTGCCAGCAGCTTAGATTATCTGCCGAACACCGGGGAGCTGTTTTTT. Translated, it gives CASSLDYLPNTGELFF.

The gene calls are TRBV13 and TRBJ2-2, with 7 bases fitting TRBD1. This CDR3 comprises 15 residues. The germline V gene encodes CDR1 PRHDT and CDR2 FYEKMQ (reference sequence). The V and J ends lost 0 bases and 7 bases, in that order; junction bases with no gene match: 5. The CDR3 reads CASSLGGGQIGELFF. DNA of the CDR3: TGTGCCAGCAGCTTAGGAGGGGGCCAGATCGGGGAGCTGTTTTTT. The whole variable domain, filled in from reference TRBV13 and TRBJ2-2, reads AAGVIQSPRHLIKEKRETATLKCYPIPRHDTVYWYQQGPGQDPQFLISFYEKMQSDKGSIPDRFSAQQFSDYHSELNMSSLELGDSALYFCASSLGGGQIGELFFGEGSRLTVL.

V gene TRBV28 combines with J gene TRBJ2-3; no clear D gene. Germline assignment: CDR1 MDHEN and CDR2 SYDVKM. Trimming left V 6 bases short and J 2 bases short, with 12 bases between. The CDR3 loop spans 14 amino acids. CDR3 bases: TGTGCCAGCAGCTTCCCATATTCCACAGATACGCAGTATTTT. Translated: CASSFPYSTDTQYF.

This clone has a single count. V usage is TRBV27 and J usage is TRBJ2-7; 8 positions agree with TRBD2. The CDR3 is made up of 15 amino acids. V was clipped by 6 bases and J by 0 bases; unmatched bases: 7. Per the germline V gene, CDR1 is MNHEY and CDR2 is SMNVEV (reference sequence). The CDR3 DNA reads as TGTGCCAGCAGCCGATACGGGGGGGACTCCTACGAGCAGTACTTC. This codes for CASSRYGGDSYEQYF.

The V and J genes are TRBV27 and TRBJ2-7, with D hard to call. The CDR3 has 10 residues. Per germline, CDR1 MNHEY and CDR2 SMNVEV (reference sequence). Trimming left V 8 bases short and J 7 bases short, with 9 bases between. The DNA of the CDR3 is TGTGCCAGCGCGATGGGGGAGCAGTACTTC. Residues: CASAMGEQYF.

The chain links TRBV19 to TRBJ1-1, with 8 bases matching TRBD1. The V segment lost 6 bases and the J segment 7 bases; nucleotides outside the gene matches: 7. The CDR3 consists of 13 residues. Germline V CDR1 and CDR2: LNHDA, SQIVND (reference sequence). CDR3 in amino acids: CASRPTGGGEAFF. The CDR3 DNA is TGTGCCAGTAGGCCAACAGGGGGTGGTGAAGCTTTCTTT.

The V gene is TRBV6-5, the J gene TRBJ2-2, with D perhaps being TRBD1 or TRBD2 (5 bases each). The CDR3 is made up of 15 amino acids. The V and J ends lost 6 bases and 6 bases respectively, with 17 bases between them. Germline V gives CDR1 MNHEY, CDR2 SVGAGI. CDR3 amino acids: CASSTEGIGPGELFF. CDR3 in DNA: TGTGCCAGCAGCACCGAGGGGATAGGTCCCGGGGAGCTGTTTTTT.

This clone was seen only a few times. Different DNA sequences within this sample yield the same CDR3. The V call is TRBV7-9, the J call TRBJ2-7; no reliable D call. This CDR3 is built from 12 residues. Germline CDR1 and CDR2: SEHNR and FQNEAQ (reference sequence). The V gene lost 4 bases and the J gene lost 2 bases, with 6 bases spanning the gap. The CDR3 here is CASSSTAYEQYF. CDR3 coding DNA: TGTGCCAGCAGCTCAACAGCCTACGAGCAGTACTTC.

The chain couples TRBV27 to TRBJ2-3; TRBD2 agrees at 10 bases. Germline loops: CDR1 MNHEY, CDR2 SMNVEV (reference sequence). V lost 3 bases and J lost 4; bases outside the gene matches: 7. This CDR3 spans 16 amino acids. CDR3 sequence reads: CASSFRAGGPPDTQYF. As DNA, the CDR3 is TGTGCCAGCAGTTTTCGAGCGGGAGGGCCCCCAGATACGCAGTATTTT.

The CDR3 loop reads CASSFARATNEKLFF. CDR3 bases: TGTGCCAGCAGTTTTGCAAGGGCCACTAATGAAAAACTGTTTTTT. The chain is built from TRBV27 and TRBJ1-4, with D hard to call. This CDR3 is built from 15 residues. The ends were cut back, 3 bases at V and 2 bases at J, with 10 bases in the middle. CDR1 is MNHEY, CDR2 SMNVEV, per germline (reference sequence). The full variable domain, completed using reference TRBV27 and TRBJ1-4, is EAQVTQNPRYLITVTGKKLTVTCSQNMNHEYMSWYRQDPGLGLRQIYYSMNVEVTDKGDVPEGYKVSRKEKRNFPLILESPSPNQTSLYFCASSFARATNEKLFFGSGTQLSVL.

This chain links TRBV7-9 with TRBJ2-1, with 10 bases fitting TRBD1. CDR1 and CDR2 from the germline V gene are SEHNR and FQNEAQ (reference sequence). The V segment lost 10 bases and the J segment 7 bases; nucleotides outside the gene matches: 10. The CDR3 has 14 residues. The CDR3, as DNA: TGTGCCACCATAGGGACAGGGGTGTCAAATGAGCAGTTCTTC. Translated: CATIGTGVSNEQFF. Complete variable domain (other parts from reference TRBV7-9 and TRBJ2-1): DTGVSQNPRHKITKRGQNVTFRCDPISEHNRLYWYRQTLGQGPEFLTYFQNEAQLEKSRLLSDRFSAERPKGSFSTLEIQRTEQGDSAMYLCATIGTGVSNEQFFGPGTRLTVL.

CDR3 in DNA: TGCGCCAGCAGCCTGCGGACTAGCGGTGCCTACGAGCAGTACTTC. Its protein product is CASSLRTSGAYEQYF. The chain recombines TRBV4-1 with TRBJ2-7; 10 bases are a match to TRBD2. Germline V gives CDR1 MGHRA, CDR2 YSYEKL. Losses at the gene ends were 4 bases for V and 2 bases for J; bases not matched to a gene: 5. This CDR3 spans 15 amino acids.

The V call is TRBV6-4, the J call TRBJ1-5; 10 bases match TRBD1. Trimming took 2 bases from V and 7 from J; bases not matched to a gene: 5. This CDR3 has 15 amino acids. CDR1 and CDR2 (germline): MRHNA, SNTAGT. The chain's CDR3 is CASSDRQGAVQPQHF. The DNA for the CDR3 is TGTGCCAGCAGTGACAGACAGGGGGCGGTCCAGCCCCAGCATTTT.